The following is a T cell receptor beta chain sequence with its context. The sample originates from a study of cytomegalovirus exposure and HLA in healthy donors. Vbeta (60) and Jbeta (13) primers were used in the PCR. Produced via immunoSEQ multiplex PCR; TCRdb's table is partial and in-frame only. Here the sample spans under 200,000 clones, roughly 80% being singletons. The CDR3 extends over 14 amino acids. J lost 7 bases, V lost 7 bases, and 5 bases had no gene match. Per germline, CDR1 LNHDA and CDR2 SQIVND (reference sequence). This sequence originates from a woman in her forties in good health and CMV-seropositive. This chain links TRBV19 with TRBJ2-2; 11 positions match TRBD2. The specimen was PBMCs. CDR3 DNA: TGTGCCAGTACACCCGGACTAGCGGGCGGGGAGCTGTTTTTT. Amino acid sequence: CASTPGLAGGELFF.